A selection of T cell receptor beta chains follows, all from one sample in a study of OX40 agonist ivuxolimab in advanced cancers. The data were produced by immunoSEQ multiplex PCR, yet TCRdb's version contains in-frame clones alone and is incomplete. The table records 65,000 to 95,000 clones, 92% of them present only once. Material: CD4+ or CD8+ T cells sorted from blood, obtained in a trial of the OX40 agonist ivuxolimab. Receptors were obtained from an adult with an advanced solid tumor such as melanoma, head and neck, liver or kidney cancer. Both conserved end residues are part of each CDR3. The order of the fields is clone size, J gene, D gene, V gene, CDR3 protein, CDR3 DNA. A D gene is named only where the DNA matches it firmly. The listing skips clone size in some rows; elsewhere it reads once, few, many or a size class.

-,TRBJ1-2,-,TRBV27,CASSLSAGYPGYTF,TGTGCCAGCAGTTTATCGGCGGGGTACCCGGGCTACACCTTC
once,TRBJ1-2,-,TRBV19,CASIGQNYGYTF,TGTGCCAGTATCGGGCAGAACTATGGCTACACCTTC
few,TRBJ2-2,-,TRBV7-9,CASSLVISQVGELFF,TGTGCCAGCAGCTTAGTCATATCCCAGGTTGGGGAGCTGTTTTTT
-,TRBJ1-5,-,TRBV2,CASSQGFQRPQHF,TGTGCCAGCAGTCAGGGATTTCAACGGCCCCAGCATTTT
-,TRBJ2-3,-,TRBV27,CASSFVRTDTQYF,TGTGCCAGCAGTTTCGTTCGGACAGATACGCAGTATTTT
-,TRBJ2-1,-,TRBV6-1,CASSPGSSYNEQFF,TGTGCCAGCAGTCCGGGTTCCTCCTACAATGAGCAGTTCTTC
-,TRBJ2-1,TRBD2,TRBV4-1,CASSYIAGGSYNEQFF,TGCGCCAGCAGCTACATAGCGGGAGGTTCTTACAATGAGCAGTTCTTC
-,TRBJ2-3,-,TRBV5-1,CASSLFDPDTQYF,TGCGCCAGCAGCCTATTTGATCCAGATACGCAGTATTTT
-,TRBJ2-7,TRBD2,TRBV7-7,CASSPGTSYEQYF,TGTGCTAGCAGCCCCGGGACTAGCTACGAGCAGTACTTC
-,TRBJ2-2,TRBD2,TRBV5-4,CASSSGLAETGELFF,TGTGCCAGCAGCTCGGGACTAGCGGAAACAGGGGAGCTGTTTTTT
-,TRBJ1-5,-,TRBV28,CASSETAMGRPQHF,TGTGCCAGCAGCGAGACGGCGATGGGGCGTCCCCAGCATTTT
-,TRBJ2-7,-,TRBV4-3,CASSHLLAPTYEQYF,TGCGCCAGCAGCCACCTGCTAGCGCCTACCTACGAGCAGTACTTC
-,TRBJ2-3,TRBD2,TRBV5-1,CASSLRLAGTGTDTQYF,TGCGCCAGCAGCTTACGACTAGCGGGAACGGGCACAGATACGCAGTATTTT
-,TRBJ2-5,-,TRBV27,CASSFSGSGLSGRETQYF,TGTGCCAGCAGTTTTTCGGGCAGTGGGTTATCAGGAAGAGAGACCCAGTACTTC
-,TRBJ2-1,TRBD2,TRBV7-2,CASSLAGGPYNEQFF,TGTGCCAGCAGTTTAGCGGGGGGACCCTACAATGAGCAGTTCTTC
-,TRBJ2-7,-,TRBV6-5,CASSYRDSQYF,TGTGCCAGCAGTTACCGTGACTCGCAGTACTTC
once,TRBJ2-1,-,TRBV9,CASSPTPSSYNEQFF,TGTGCCAGCAGCCCTACTCCCAGCTCCTACAATGAGCAGTTCTTC
few,TRBJ2-1,TRBD2,TRBV19,CASSISAGGNNEQFF,TGTGCCAGTAGTATATCAGCGGGAGGAAACAATGAGCAGTTCTTC
-,TRBJ1-3,-,TRBV9,CASSPKRAGGNTIYF,TGTGCCAGCAGCCCGAAGAGGGCGGGAGGAAACACCATATATTTT
few,TRBJ2-3,-,TRBV19,CASSFMSDTQYF,TGTGCCAGTAGTTTTATGTCAGATACGCAGTATTTT
-,TRBJ2-1,-,TRBV10-3,CAISGDGGSYNEQFF,TGTGCCATCAGTGGGGACGGGGGTTCCTACAATGAGCAGTTCTTC
-,TRBJ2-3,TRBD2,TRBV5-1,CASSLGLAFADTQYF,TGCGCCAGCAGCTTGGGACTAGCGTTCGCAGATACGCAGTATTTT
-,TRBJ2-5,-,TRBV6-4,CASSDEAGRGNKETQYF,TGTGCCAGCAGTGACGAGGCCGGGAGAGGAAACAAAGAGACCCAGTACTTC
-,TRBJ2-5,-,TRBV11-1,CASSQGGTQYF,TGTGCCAGCAGCCAGGGGGGAACCCAGTACTTC
-,TRBJ1-5,-,TRBV28,CASSLVNGNQPQHF,TGTGCCAGCAGTTTAGTAAACGGGAATCAGCCCCAGCATTTT
-,TRBJ2-5,-,TRBV7-2,CASSLLQGYQETQYF,TGTGCCAGCAGCTTACTGCAGGGGTACCAAGAGACCCAGTACTTC
-,TRBJ2-5,TRBD1,TRBV19,CASSITTGGWETQYF,TGTGCCAGTAGTATAACAACAGGGGGCTGGGAGACCCAGTACTTC
-,TRBJ2-2,TRBD2,TRBV28,CASSPGGLTGELFF,TGTGCCAGCAGCCCGGGGGGTCTCACCGGGGAGCTGTTTTTT
-,TRBJ2-3,-,TRBV7-2,CASSLGGSGRTQYF,TGTGCCAGCAGCTTAGGAGGGAGCGGGCGTACGCAGTATTTT
-,TRBJ2-2,-,TRBV21-1,CASSKVEASCRGSNTGELFF,TGTGCCAGCAGCAAAGTCGAAGCGAGTTGCAGGGGGTCTAACACCGGGGAGCTGTTTTTT
-,TRBJ2-3,TRBD2,TRBV5-1,CASSLRASGRADTQYF,TGCGCCAGCAGCTTGCGAGCTAGCGGGAGGGCGGATACGCAGTATTTT
-,TRBJ2-7,-,TRBV21-1,CASSMGTGAYEQYF,TGTGCCAGCAGCATGGGGACAGGAGCCTACGAGCAGTACTTC
-,TRBJ2-1,TRBD2,TRBV4-3,CASSQGLAGVENEQFF,TGCGCCAGCAGCCAAGGACTAGCGGGAGTGGAAAATGAGCAGTTCTTC
once,TRBJ2-7,TRBD1,TRBV11-2,CASKQGGQGNGEQYF,TGTGCCAGCAAACAGGGGGGACAGGGTAATGGCGAGCAGTACTTC
-,TRBJ2-5,-,TRBV19,CASSIVARGETQYF,TGTGCCAGTAGTATAGTGGCCAGGGGTGAGACCCAGTACTTC
-,TRBJ2-1,TRBD1,TRBV11-2,CASSPSGTGFNEQFF,TGTGCCAGCAGCCCATCCGGGACAGGGTTCAATGAGCAGTTCTTC
-,TRBJ1-4,-,TRBV7-2,CASSSLTGRTNEKLFF,TGTGCCAGCAGCTCCCTGACGGGAAGGACTAATGAAAAACTGTTTTTT
-,TRBJ2-1,TRBD2,TRBV6-4,CASSGTSGSWNSYNEQFF,TGTGCCAGCAGTGGGACTAGCGGGAGTTGGAACTCCTACAATGAGCAGTTCTTC
-,TRBJ2-3,-,TRBV7-2,CASSLVGSASGTDTQYF,TGTGCCAGCAGCTTAGTCGGCTCGGCTAGCGGCACAGATACGCAGTATTTT
-,TRBJ2-1,-,TRBV7-3,CASSLERNNEQFF,TGTGCCAGCAGCTTAGAACGGAACAATGAGCAGTTCTTC
few,TRBJ2-1,TRBD2,TRBV11-2,CASSPSGAYNEQFF,TGTGCCAGCAGCCCTAGCGGAGCCTACAATGAGCAGTTCTTC
-,TRBJ2-6,-,TRBV7-3,CASSQIGRVSSGANVLTF,TGTGCCAGCAGCCAAATCGGACGGGTCTCCTCTGGGGCCAACGTCCTGACTTTC
-,TRBJ2-7,TRBD1,TRBV5-8,CASSPGQRPYEQYF,TGTGCCAGCAGCCCGGGACAGCGCCCTTACGAGCAGTACTTC
-,TRBJ1-2,TRBD1,TRBV30,CAWRWDRGLYGYTF,TGTGCCTGGAGGTGGGACAGGGGGCTCTATGGCTACACCTTC
-,TRBJ2-5,TRBD2,TRBV4-1,CASTHAPGLAAEVGETQYF,TGCGCCAGCACGCACGCCCCGGGACTAGCGGCGGAGGTAGGAGAGACCCAGTACTTC
-,TRBJ2-2,-,TRBV4-1,CASSQGMARAGRVNTGELFF,TGCGCCAGCAGCCAAGGAATGGCCAGGGCGGGGCGGGTGAACACCGGGGAGCTGTTTTTT
-,TRBJ2-5,TRBD2,TRBV5-1,CASGPGGSAETQYF,TGCGCCAGTGGCCCGGGGGGGAGTGCAGAGACCCAGTACTTC
-,TRBJ2-3,TRBD2,TRBV28,CASATSGWGGDTQYF,TGTGCCAGCGCTACTAGCGGGTGGGGGGGAGATACGCAGTATTTT
-,TRBJ2-1,TRBD2,TRBV5-1,CASSLGGLAGTYNEQFF,TGCGCCAGCAGCTTGGGTGGACTAGCGGGAACCTACAATGAGCAGTTCTTC
-,TRBJ1-1,-,TRBV11-2,CASSLAGEPQSAFF,TGTGCCAGCAGCTTAGCGGGGGAACCACAGTCCGCTTTCTTT
-,TRBJ1-4,-,TRBV4-1,CASSQGHSTNEKLFF,TGCGCCAGCAGCCAAGGACACTCAACTAATGAAAAACTGTTTTTT
-,TRBJ2-1,TRBD2,TRBV7-3,CASSSLAGAGNEQFF,TGTGCCAGCAGCTCACTAGCGGGAGCGGGCAATGAGCAGTTCTTC
-,TRBJ1-4,-,TRBV29-1,CSVGGTQSEKLFF,TGCAGCGTGGGGGGGACTCAGAGTGAAAAACTGTTTTTT
-,TRBJ1-4,-,TRBV6-1,CASRGGRGTDKLFF,TGTGCCAGCAGGGGGGGGAGAGGGACGGACAAACTGTTTTTT
-,TRBJ2-7,TRBD1,TRBV11-2,CASSFNRGPYEQYF,TGTGCCAGCAGCTTTAACAGGGGGCCCTACGAGCAGTACTTC
-,TRBJ1-2,-,TRBV10-3,CAIQSGAGVYGYTF,TGTGCCATACAATCAGGGGCGGGGGTCTATGGCTACACCTTC
-,TRBJ2-7,-,TRBV7-2,CASSLAGTPDYEQYF,TGTGCCAGCAGCTTAGCCGGGACCCCGGATTACGAGCAGTACTTC
-,TRBJ2-1,-,TRBV6-5,CASSYSRQSNEQFF,TGTGCCAGCAGTTACTCGCGGCAGTCCAATGAGCAGTTCTTC
-,TRBJ1-4,-,TRBV19,CASSSPGRSNEKLFF,TGTGCCAGTAGCTCACCGGGACGGAGTAATGAAAAACTGTTTTTT